The rows below give T cell receptor beta chains drawn from one sample of a study of cytomegalovirus exposure and HLA in healthy donors. Using immunoSEQ multiplex PCR, the repertoire was profiled, and TCRdb retains in-frame clones only, with some absent. This sample has 140,000 to 150,000 clones, with approximately 79% found just once. Specimen: PBMCs. These receptors were obtained from a middle-aged woman in good health and CMV-seropositive. CDR3s include the opening cysteine and the closing phenylalanine or tryptophan. The order of the fields is V gene, clone size, D gene, J gene, CDR3 DNA, CDR3 protein. The D gene is left open where the match is weak. Clone size is shown for a subset of rows, as once, few, many or a class of expanded clone.

TRBV12-5	NA	NA	TRBJ1-1	TGTGCTAGTGGTTTGTCCACGGGGAGGGCTTTCTTT	CASGLSTGRAFF
TRBV19	NA	TRBD1	TRBJ1-2	TGTGCCAGTAGTCCCTCAGGGGGCGTTGACTATGGCTACACCTTC	CASSPSGGVDYGYTF
TRBV6-5	NA	NA	TRBJ1-4	TGTGCCAGCAGTCCCGGACCCTGGGGGGATGAAAAACTGTTTTTT	CASSPGPWGDEKLFF
TRBV4-1	once	NA	TRBJ2-3	TGCGCCAGCAGCCAAGGACAGACTAGCACAGATACGCAGTATTTT	CASSQGQTSTDTQYF
TRBV10-3	NA	NA	TRBJ2-5	TGTGCCACCGAAGAGACCCAGTACTTC	CATEETQYF
TRBV4-1	NA	TRBD1	TRBJ1-1	TGCGCCAGCAGCCCCCGGGCAGGGGGCGGGACTGAAGCTTTCTTT	CASSPRAGGGTEAFF
TRBV5-1	NA	NA	TRBJ2-7	TGCGCCAGCAGCCTAACAGGAGAGCAGTACTTC	CASSLTGEQYF
TRBV5-1	NA	TRBD2	TRBJ2-7	TGCGCCAGCAGCTTTGGACTAGCGGGGACCTACGAGCAGTACTTC	CASSFGLAGTYEQYF
TRBV28	NA	TRBD1	TRBJ1-4	TGTGCCAGCAGTGAAGGGGGCGTCGAAAAACTGTTTTTT	CASSEGGVEKLFF
TRBV11-2	NA	TRBD1	TRBJ2-5	TGTGCCAGCAGCTATTCCGGGACAGGGGGATTCTCTGGAGAGACCCAGTACTTC	CASSYSGTGGFSGETQYF